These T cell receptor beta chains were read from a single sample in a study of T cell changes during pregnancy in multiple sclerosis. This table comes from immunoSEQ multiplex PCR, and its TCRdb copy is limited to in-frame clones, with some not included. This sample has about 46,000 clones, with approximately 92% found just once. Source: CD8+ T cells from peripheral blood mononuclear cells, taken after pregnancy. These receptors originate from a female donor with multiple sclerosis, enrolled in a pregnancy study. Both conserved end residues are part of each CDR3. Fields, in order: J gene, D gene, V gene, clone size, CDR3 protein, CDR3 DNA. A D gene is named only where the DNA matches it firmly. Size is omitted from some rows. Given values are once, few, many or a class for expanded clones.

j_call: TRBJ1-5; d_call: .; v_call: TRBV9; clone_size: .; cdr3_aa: CASSPFGGKNQPQHF; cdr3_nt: TGTGCCAGCTCCCCATTTGGAGGGAAGAATCAGCCCCAGCATTTT
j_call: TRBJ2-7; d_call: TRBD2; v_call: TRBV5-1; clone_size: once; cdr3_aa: CASSSGGLAGPSYEQYF; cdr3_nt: TGCGCCAGCAGCTCGGGGGGACTAGCGGGGCCCTCCTACGAGCAGTACTTC
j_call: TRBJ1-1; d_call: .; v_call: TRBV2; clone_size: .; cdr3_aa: CASSERGMNTEAFF; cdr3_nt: TGTGCCAGCAGTGAAAGGGGTATGAACACTGAAGCTTTCTTT
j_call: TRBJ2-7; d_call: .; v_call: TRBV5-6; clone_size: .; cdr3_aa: CASTPIGVDEQYF; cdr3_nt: TGTGCCAGCACCCCGATCGGGGTCGACGAGCAGTACTTC
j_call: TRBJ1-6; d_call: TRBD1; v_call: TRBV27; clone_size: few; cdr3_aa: CASSLTRTGEGNSPLHF; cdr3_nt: TGTGCCAGCAGTTTAACCCGGACAGGGGAAGGTAATTCACCCCTCCACTTT
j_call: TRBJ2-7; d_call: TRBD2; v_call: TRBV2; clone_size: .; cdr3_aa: CASRTGTSGPYEQYF; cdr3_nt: TGTGCCAGCAGGACCGGGACTAGCGGGCCCTACGAGCAGTACTTC
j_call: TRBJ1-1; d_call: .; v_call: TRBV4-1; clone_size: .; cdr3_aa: CASSLTGTLNTEAFF; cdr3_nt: TGCGCCAGCAGCCTCACCGGGACTCTGAACACTGAAGCTTTCTTT
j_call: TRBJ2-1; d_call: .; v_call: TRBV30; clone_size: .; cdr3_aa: CAWIKGVGEQFF; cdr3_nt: TGTGCCTGGATCAAGGGAGTAGGGGAGCAGTTCTTC
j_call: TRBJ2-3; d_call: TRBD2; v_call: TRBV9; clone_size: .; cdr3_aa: CASSVGEGSTDTQYF; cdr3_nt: TGTGCCAGCAGCGTAGGGGAGGGGAGCACAGATACGCAGTATTTT
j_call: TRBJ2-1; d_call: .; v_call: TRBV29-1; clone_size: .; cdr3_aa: CSPESVLGLHNEQFF; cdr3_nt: TGCAGCCCCGAATCAGTTCTAGGATTACACAATGAGCAGTTCTTC
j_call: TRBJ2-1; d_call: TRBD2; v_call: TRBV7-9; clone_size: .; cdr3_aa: CASSPGLVEQFF; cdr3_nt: TGTGCCAGCAGCCCAGGACTAGTTGAGCAGTTCTTC
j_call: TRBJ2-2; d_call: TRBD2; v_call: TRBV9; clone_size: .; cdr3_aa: CASSDTSGGDAGELFF; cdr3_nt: TGTGCCAGCAGCGATACTAGCGGGGGGGATGCCGGGGAGCTGTTTTTT
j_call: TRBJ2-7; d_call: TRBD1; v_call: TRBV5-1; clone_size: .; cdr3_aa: CASSLGYRGPYEQYF; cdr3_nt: TGCGCCAGCAGCTTGGGTTACAGGGGCCCCTACGAGCAGTACTTC
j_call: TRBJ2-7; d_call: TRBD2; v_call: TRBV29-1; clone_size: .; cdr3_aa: CSVRTSGSTDEQYF; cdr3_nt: TGCAGCGTCAGGACTAGCGGGAGCACGGATGAGCAGTACTTC
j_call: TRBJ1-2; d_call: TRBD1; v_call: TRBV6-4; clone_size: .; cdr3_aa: CASSATGEHGYTF; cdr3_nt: TGTGCCAGCAGTGCCACAGGGGAACATGGCTACACCTTC
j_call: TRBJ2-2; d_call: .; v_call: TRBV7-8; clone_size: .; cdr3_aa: CASSLWRATGELFF; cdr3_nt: TGTGCCAGCAGCTTATGGCGAGCGACCGGGGAGCTGTTTTTT
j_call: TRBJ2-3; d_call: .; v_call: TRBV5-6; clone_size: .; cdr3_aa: CASSLGGGGDTQYF; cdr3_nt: TGTGCCAGCAGCTTGGGCGGCGGAGGAGATACGCAGTATTTT
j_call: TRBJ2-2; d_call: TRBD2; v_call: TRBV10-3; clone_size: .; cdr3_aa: CAISESTSGNTGELFF; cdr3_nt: TGTGCCATCAGTGAGTCGACTAGCGGGAACACCGGGGAGCTGTTTTTT
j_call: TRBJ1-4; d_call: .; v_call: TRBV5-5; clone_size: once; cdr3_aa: CASSLSLGTGEKLFF; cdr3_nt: TGTGCCAGCAGCTTGAGTCTAGGTACAGGAGAAAAACTGTTTTTT
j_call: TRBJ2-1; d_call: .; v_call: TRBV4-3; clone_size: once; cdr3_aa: CASSQDSDGYYNEQFF; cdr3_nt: TGCGCCAGCAGCCAAGATAGCGACGGATACTACAATGAGCAGTTCTTC
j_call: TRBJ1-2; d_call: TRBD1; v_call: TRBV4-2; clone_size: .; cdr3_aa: CASSLEDRDGYTF; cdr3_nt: TGTGCCAGCAGCCTAGAGGACAGGGATGGCTACACCTTC
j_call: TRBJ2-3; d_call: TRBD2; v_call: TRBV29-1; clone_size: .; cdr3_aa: CSVRLRISTSGGGTDTQYF; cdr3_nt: TGCAGCGTTCGGTTGCGAATTTCGACTAGCGGGGGAGGCACAGATACGCAGTATTTT
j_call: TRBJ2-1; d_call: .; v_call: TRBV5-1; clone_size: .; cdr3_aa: CASRQGYEQFF; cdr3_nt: TGCGCCAGCCGCCAGGGCTATGAGCAGTTCTTC
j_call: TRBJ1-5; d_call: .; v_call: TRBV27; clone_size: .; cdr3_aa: CASSFGADPRWPQHF; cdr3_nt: TGTGCCAGCAGTTTTGGGGCAGACCCAAGATGGCCCCAGCATTTT
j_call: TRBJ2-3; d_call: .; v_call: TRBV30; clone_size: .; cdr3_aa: CAWSVGRAGTDTQYF; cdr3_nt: TGTGCCTGGAGTGTCGGCAGGGCAGGCACAGATACGCAGTATTTT
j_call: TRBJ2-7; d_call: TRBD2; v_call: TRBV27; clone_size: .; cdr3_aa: CASSLLGREGGLEQYF; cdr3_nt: TGTGCCAGCAGTCTGTTGGGACGGGAGGGGGGCCTCGAGCAGTACTTC
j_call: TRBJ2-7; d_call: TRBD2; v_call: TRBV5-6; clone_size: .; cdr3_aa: CATGGGRVDEQYF; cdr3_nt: TGTGCCACCGGGGGCGGGAGGGTCGACGAGCAGTACTTC
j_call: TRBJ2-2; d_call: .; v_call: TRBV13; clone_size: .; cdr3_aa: CASSKGTFGELFF; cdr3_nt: TGTGCCAGCAGCAAGGGGACTTTCGGGGAGCTGTTTTTT
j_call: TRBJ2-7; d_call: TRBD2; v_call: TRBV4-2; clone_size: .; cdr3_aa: CASSQRTSGAYEQYF; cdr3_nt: TGTGCCAGCAGCCAACGGACTAGCGGAGCCTACGAGCAGTACTTC
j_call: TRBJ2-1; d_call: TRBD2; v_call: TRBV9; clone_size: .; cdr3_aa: CASSVLGGYYNEQFF; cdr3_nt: TGTGCCAGCAGCGTTCTGGGGGGGTACTACAATGAGCAGTTCTTC
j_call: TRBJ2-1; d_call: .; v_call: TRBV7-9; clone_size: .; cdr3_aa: CASSWDGGAPSYNEQFF; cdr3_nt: TGTGCCAGCAGCTGGGATGGCGGGGCGCCTTCCTACAATGAGCAGTTCTTC
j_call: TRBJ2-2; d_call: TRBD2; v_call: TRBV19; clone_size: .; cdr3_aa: CASSTGLAGGRTGELFF; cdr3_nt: TGTGCCAGTAGTACCGGACTAGCGGGGGGTAGGACCGGGGAGCTGTTTTTT
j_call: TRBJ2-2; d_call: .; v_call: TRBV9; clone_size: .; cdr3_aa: CASSRNTGELFF; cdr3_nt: TGTGCCAGCAGCCGGAACACCGGGGAGCTGTTTTTT
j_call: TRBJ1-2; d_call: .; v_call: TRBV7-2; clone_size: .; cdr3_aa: CASSSPDSRRYGYTF; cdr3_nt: TGTGCCAGCAGCTCCCCCGACAGCCGGCGGTATGGCTACACCTTC
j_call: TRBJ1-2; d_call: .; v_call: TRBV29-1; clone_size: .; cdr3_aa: CSVAEGGVRGYTF; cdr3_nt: TGCAGCGTTGCCGAGGGAGGAGTACGAGGCTACACCTTC
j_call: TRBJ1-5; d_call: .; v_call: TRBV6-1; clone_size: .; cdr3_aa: CASIDTPDYSNQPQHF; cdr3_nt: TGTGCCAGCATTGACACACCCGACTATAGCAATCAGCCCCAGCATTTT
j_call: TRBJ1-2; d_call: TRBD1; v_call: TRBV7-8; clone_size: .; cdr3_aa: CASSLAQGALGYTF; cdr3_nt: TGTGCCAGCAGCTTGGCACAGGGGGCGCTTGGCTACACCTTC
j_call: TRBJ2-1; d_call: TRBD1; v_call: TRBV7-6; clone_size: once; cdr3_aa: CASSRTGGGEQFF; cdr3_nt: TGTGCCAGCAGCCGGACAGGGGGGGGTGAGCAGTTCTTC
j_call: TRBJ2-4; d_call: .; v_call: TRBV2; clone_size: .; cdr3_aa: CASSIPWGLPSKNIQYF; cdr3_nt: TGTGCCAGCAGTATCCCATGGGGCCTCCCGTCTAAAAACATTCAGTACTTC
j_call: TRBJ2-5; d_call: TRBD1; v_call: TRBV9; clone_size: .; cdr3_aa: CASSVVGQGDQETQYF; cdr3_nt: TGTGCCAGCAGCGTAGTGGGACAGGGAGACCAAGAGACCCAGTACTTC
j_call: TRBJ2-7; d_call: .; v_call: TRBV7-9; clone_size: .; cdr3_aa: CASSSISYEQYF; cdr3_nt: TGTGCCAGCAGTTCTATCTCCTACGAGCAGTACTTC
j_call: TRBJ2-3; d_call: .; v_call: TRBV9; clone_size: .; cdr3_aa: CASSVASGVASQDTQYF; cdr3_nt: TGTGCCAGCAGCGTAGCGTCAGGGGTGGCTAGTCAAGATACGCAGTATTTT
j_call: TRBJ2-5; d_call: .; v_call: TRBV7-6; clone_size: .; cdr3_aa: CASSLGEYNQETQYF; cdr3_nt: TGTGCCAGCAGCCTGGGAGAATATAATCAAGAGACCCAGTACTTC
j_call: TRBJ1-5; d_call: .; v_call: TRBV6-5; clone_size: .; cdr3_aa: CASSPGPADTPQHF; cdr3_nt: TGTGCCAGCAGTCCTGGGCCCGCCGATACGCCCCAGCATTTT
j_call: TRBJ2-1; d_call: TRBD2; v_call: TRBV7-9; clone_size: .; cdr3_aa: CASSLVGLENNEQFF; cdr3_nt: TGTGCCAGCAGCTTAGTGGGACTAGAAAACAATGAGCAGTTCTTC
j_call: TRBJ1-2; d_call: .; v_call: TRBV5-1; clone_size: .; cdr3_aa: CASSLDPGWVDGYTF; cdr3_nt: TGCGCCAGCAGCTTGGATCCGGGATGGGTTGATGGCTACACCTTC
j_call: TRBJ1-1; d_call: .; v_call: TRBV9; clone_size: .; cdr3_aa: CASSPMGTLNTEAFF; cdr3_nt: TGTGCCAGCAGCCCCATGGGGACATTGAACACTGAAGCTTTCTTT
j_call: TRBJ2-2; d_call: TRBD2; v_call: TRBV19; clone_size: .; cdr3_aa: CASSDTSGRAGELFF; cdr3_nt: TGTGCCAGCAGCGATACTAGCGGGAGAGCCGGGGAGCTGTTTTTT
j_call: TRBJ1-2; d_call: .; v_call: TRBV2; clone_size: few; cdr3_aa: CASNAGFYGYTF; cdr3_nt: TGTGCCAGCAACGCAGGGTTCTATGGCTACACCTTC
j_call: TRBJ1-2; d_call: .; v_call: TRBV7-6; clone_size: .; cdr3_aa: CASSLPGSRALGYGYTF; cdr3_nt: TGTGCCAGCAGCTTACCGGGGAGTAGGGCCCTGGGCTATGGCTACACCTTC
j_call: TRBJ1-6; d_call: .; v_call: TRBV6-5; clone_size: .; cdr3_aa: CASSYGGYNSPLHF; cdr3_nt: TGTGCCAGCAGTTACGGGGGGTATAATTCACCCCTCCACTTT
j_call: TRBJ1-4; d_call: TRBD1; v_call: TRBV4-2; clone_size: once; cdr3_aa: CASSQPGQGGFREKLFF; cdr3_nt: TGTGCCAGCAGCCAACCCGGACAGGGGGGATTTCGTGAAAAACTGTTTTTT
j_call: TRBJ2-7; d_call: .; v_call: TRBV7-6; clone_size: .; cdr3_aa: CASTLDPDSAYEQYF; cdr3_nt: TGTGCCAGCACCTTGGATCCGGACTCGGCCTACGAGCAGTACTTC
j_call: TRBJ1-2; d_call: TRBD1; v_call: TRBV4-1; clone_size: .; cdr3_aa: CASSGSGTGSNYGYTF; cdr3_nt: TGCGCCAGCAGCGGAAGTGGGACAGGGTCTAACTATGGCTACACCTTC
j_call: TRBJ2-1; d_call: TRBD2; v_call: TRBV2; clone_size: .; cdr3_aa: CASSPRTSGHYNEQFF; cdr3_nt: TGTGCCAGCAGTCCTAGGACTAGCGGACACTACAATGAGCAGTTCTTC
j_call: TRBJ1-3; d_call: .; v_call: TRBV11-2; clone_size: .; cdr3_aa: CASSLAGNSGNTIYF; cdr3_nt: TGTGCCAGCAGCTTAGCGGGAAACTCTGGAAACACCATATATTTT
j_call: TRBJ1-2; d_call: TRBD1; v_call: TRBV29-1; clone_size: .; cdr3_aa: CSVDSWTGGYGYTF; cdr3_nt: TGCAGCGTTGATAGCTGGACAGGGGGCTATGGCTACACCTTC
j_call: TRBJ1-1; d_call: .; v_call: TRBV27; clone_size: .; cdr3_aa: CASSLPGTEAFF; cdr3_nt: TGTGCCAGCAGTCTCCCCGGGACTGAAGCTTTCTTT
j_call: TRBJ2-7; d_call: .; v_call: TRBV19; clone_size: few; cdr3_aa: CASSIGVALEQYF; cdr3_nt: TGTGCCAGTAGTATCGGTGTAGCCCTAGAGCAGTACTTC
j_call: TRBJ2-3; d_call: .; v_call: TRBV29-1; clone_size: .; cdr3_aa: CSVEGLGTPTDTQYF; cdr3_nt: TGCAGCGTTGAGGGGCTCGGGACACCCACAGATACGCAGTATTTT